This T cell receptor (beta chain) was sequenced during a study of coeliac disease. Only in-frame clones appear in the TCRdb table, and some are missing; sequencing was by immunoSEQ multiplex PCR. The sample consists of 3,000 to 5,000 clones, around 63% of them appearing once. The CDR3 contains 14 residues. The V end was cut by 2 bases, the J end by 8 bases, with 11 bases between. The germline V gene encodes CDR1 SGHKS and CDR2 YYEKEE (reference sequence). This TCR was sampled from a man between 65 and 85 years old without celiac disease. The sequencing sample was made of lymphocytes from the gut lamina propria. The chain couples TRBV5-5 to TRBJ1-6; maybe TRBD1 (5 bases). In nucleotides, the CDR3 is TGTGCCAGCAGCTTACAGGTTTTTGATTCACCCCTCCACTTT. Translation: CASSLQVFDSPLHF.